Shown below are 8 T cell receptor beta chains from a single sample sequenced in a study of early T cells in non-severe SARS-CoV-2 infection. TCRdb ran MiXCR on the 5' RACE reads and lists one entry per CDR3 protein. The data contain more than 60,000 distinct CDR3 sequences, roughly an eighth of them singletons. Sequencing was performed on whole blood. The receptors were gathered from an adult who was a healthcare worker with PCR-confirmed SARS-CoV-2 infection or an uninfected control (not recorded which).

Ten or more counts support this clonotype. The J gene is TRBJ2-3, the V gene TRBV7-2; possible D gene TRBD1, 6 bases. Germline V gives CDR1 SGHTA, CDR2 FQGNSA. Trimming pared 5 bases from V and 1 base from J, leaving 13 bases between. The CDR3 contains 15 residues. The CDR3 protein is CASSRTVLGTDTQYF. CDR3 nucleotides: TGTGCCAGCAGCCGGACAGTCTTAGGCACAGATACGCAGTATTTT.

This clonotype was recorded at least ten times. This chain links TRBV6-2 or TRBV6-3 with TRBJ2-5; 7 bases agree with TRBD2. The ends lost 6 bases at V and 1 base at J; junction bases unmatched: 8. This CDR3 is 15 amino acids long. The V gene's germline CDR1 is MNHEY and CDR2 SVGEGT. The CDR3 DNA reads TGTGCCAGCAGGGGGCTAGCGGCAATCCAAGAGACCCAGTACTTC. This translates into CASRGLAAIQETQYF.

This CDR3 is CASSPTSGSGEQFF. CDR3 DNA sequence: TGTGCCAGCAGTCCGACTAGCGGGAGTGGTGAGCAGTTCTTC. The rearrangement joins TRBV12-3 or TRBV12-4 to TRBJ2-1, with 12 bases fitting TRBD2. The J segment lost 9 bases and the V segment lost 5 bases, leaving 5 bases of the junction unmatched. This CDR3 has 14 residues.

As DNA, the CDR3 is TGTGCCAGCAGAAGAGGGCCTGCCGATACGCAGTATTTT. Its protein product is CASRRGPADTQYF. This rearrangement joins TRBV6-4 to TRBJ2-3, with D possibly matching TRBD2 (5 bases). V lost 6 bases to trimming and J lost 6 bases, with 13 bases between them. CDR1 and CDR2 from the germline V gene are MRHNA and SNTAGT. The CDR3 extends over 13 amino acids.

In DNA form, the CDR3 reads TGTGCCAGCTCACCCTCATCCTTGCAGAACACTGAAGCTTTCTTT. The encoded protein is CASSPSSLQNTEAFF. The chain recombines TRBV18 with TRBJ1-1; D uncertain. Germline V lookup: CDR1 KGHSH, CDR2 LQKENI. The length of the CDR3 is 15 residues. V lost 3 bases and J 1 base, leaving 12 bases between the germline ends. The whole variable domain, remainder taken from reference TRBV18 and TRBJ1-1, is NAGVMQNPRHLVRRRGQEARLRCSPMKGHSHVYWYRQLPEEGLKFMVYLQKENIIDESGMPKERFSAEFPKEGPSILRIQQVVRGDSAAYFCASSPSSLQNTEAFFGQGTRLTVV.

The table lists this clonotype with a count of one. The chain employs TRBV18 and TRBJ2-3; D is uncertain. This CDR3 is 16 amino acids long. Trimming pared 1 base from V and 0 bases from J, leaving 11 bases between. The germline gives CDR1 KGHSH, CDR2 LQKENI. For the CDR3, the DNA is TGTGCCAGCTCACCACTCCCAGTAACGAGCACAGATACGCAGTATTTT. Translated, it gives CASSPLPVTSTDTQYF. Filled out from reference TRBV18 and TRBJ2-3, the complete variable domain reads NAGVMQNPRHLVRRRGQEARLRCSPMKGHSHVYWYRQLPEEGLKFMVYLQKENIIDESGMPKERFSAEFPKEGPSILRIQQVVRGDSAAYFCASSPLPVTSTDTQYFGPGTRLTVL.

J is TRBJ2-2 and V is TRBV5-1; D unclear. CDR1 and CDR2 (germline): SGHRS, YFSETQ. CDR3 size: 12 residues. The V end lost 1 base, the J end lost 6 bases, and 4 bases lay between the germline ends. The CDR3 region is CASSLISGELFF. The CDR3 DNA reads as TGCGCCAGCAGCTTGATATCCGGGGAGCTGTTTTTT.

The rearrangement links TRBV18 to TRBJ2-1, with TRBD2 matching over 16 bases. The CDR3 runs to 18 residues. Per germline, CDR1 KGHSH and CDR2 LQKENI. V was clipped by 5 bases and J by 5 bases; unmatched bases: 9. The CDR3 sequence: CASSARGTSGRADNEQFF. The DNA of the CDR3 is TGTGCCAGCTCAGCGCGGGGGACTAGCGGGAGGGCCGACAATGAGCAGTTCTTC.